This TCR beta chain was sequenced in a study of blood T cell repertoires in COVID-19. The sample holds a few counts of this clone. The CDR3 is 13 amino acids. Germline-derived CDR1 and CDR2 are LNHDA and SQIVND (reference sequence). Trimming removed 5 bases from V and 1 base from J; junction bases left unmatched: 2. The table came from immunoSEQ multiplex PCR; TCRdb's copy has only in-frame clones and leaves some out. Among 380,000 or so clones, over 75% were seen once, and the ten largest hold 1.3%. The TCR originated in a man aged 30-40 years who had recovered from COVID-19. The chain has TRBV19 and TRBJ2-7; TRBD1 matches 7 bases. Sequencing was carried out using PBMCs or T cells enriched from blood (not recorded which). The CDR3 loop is CASSWDRSYEQYF. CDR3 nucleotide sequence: TGTGCCAGTAGTTGGGACAGATCCTACGAGCAGTACTTC.